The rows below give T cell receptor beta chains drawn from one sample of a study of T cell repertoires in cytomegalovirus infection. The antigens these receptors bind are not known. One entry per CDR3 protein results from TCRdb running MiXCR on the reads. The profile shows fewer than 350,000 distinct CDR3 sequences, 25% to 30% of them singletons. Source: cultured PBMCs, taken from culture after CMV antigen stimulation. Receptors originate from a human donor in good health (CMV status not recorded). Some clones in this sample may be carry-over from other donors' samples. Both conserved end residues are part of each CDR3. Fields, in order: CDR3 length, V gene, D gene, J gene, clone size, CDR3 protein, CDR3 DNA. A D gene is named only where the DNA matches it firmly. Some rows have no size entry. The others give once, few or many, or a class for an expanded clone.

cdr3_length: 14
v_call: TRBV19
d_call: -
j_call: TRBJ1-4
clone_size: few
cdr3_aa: CASSTMGRNEKLFF
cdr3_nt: TGTGCCAGTAGTACCATGGGACGGAATGAAAAACTGTTTTTT

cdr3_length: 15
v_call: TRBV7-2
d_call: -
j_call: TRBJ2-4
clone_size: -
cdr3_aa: CASSPRRQEKNIQYF
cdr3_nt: TGTGCCAGCAGCCCAAGGCGACAGGAGAAAAACATTCAGTACTTC

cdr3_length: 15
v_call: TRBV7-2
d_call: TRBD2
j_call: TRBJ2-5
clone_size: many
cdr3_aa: CASSLVGGKQETQYF
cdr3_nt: TGTGCCAGCAGCTTAGTCGGGGGGAAACAAGAGACCCAGTACTTC

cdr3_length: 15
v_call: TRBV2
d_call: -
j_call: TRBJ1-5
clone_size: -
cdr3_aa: CASRSTAYSNQPQHF
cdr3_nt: TGTGCCAGCAGGTCGACAGCTTATAGCAATCAGCCCCAGCATTTT

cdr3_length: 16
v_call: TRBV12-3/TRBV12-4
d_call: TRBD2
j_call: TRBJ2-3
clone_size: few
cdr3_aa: CASSLAGGPSTDTQYF
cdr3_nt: TGTGCCAGCAGTTTAGCGGGAGGGCCAAGCACAGATACGCAGTATTTT

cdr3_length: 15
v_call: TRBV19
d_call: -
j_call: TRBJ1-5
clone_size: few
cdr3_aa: CASRIDRFSNQPQHF
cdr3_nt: TGTGCCAGTAGGATCGACAGGTTCTCCAATCAGCCCCAGCATTTT

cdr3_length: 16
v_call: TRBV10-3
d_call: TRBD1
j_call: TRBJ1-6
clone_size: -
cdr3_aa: CAINDREGSYNSPLHF
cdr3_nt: TGTGCCATCAATGACAGGGAAGGGTCCTATAATTCACCCCTCCACTTT

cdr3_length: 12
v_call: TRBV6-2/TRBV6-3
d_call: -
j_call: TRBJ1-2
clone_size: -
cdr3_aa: CASSVAPYGYTF
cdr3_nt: TGTGCCAGCAGTGTGGCTCCCTATGGCTACACCTTC

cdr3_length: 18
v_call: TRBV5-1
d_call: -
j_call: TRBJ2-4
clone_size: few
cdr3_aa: CASSSRGQSPLSKNIQYF
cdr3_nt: TGCGCCAGCAGCTCGCGGGGACAGTCCCCTTTAAGTAAAAACATTCAGTACTTC

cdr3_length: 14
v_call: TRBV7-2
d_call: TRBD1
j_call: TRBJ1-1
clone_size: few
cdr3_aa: CASSADRVNTEAFF
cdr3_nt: TGTGCCAGCAGCGCCGACAGGGTGAACACTGAAGCTTTCTTT

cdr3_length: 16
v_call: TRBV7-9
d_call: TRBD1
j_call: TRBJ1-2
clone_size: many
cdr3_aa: CASSEGEDRGDYGYTF
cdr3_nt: TGTGCCAGCAGCGAGGGGGAGGACAGGGGCGACTATGGCTACACCTTC

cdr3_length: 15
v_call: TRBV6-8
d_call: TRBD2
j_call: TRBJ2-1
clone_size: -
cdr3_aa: CASRAGTTSSNEQFF
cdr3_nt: TGTGCCAGCAGGGCCGGGACTACCAGCTCCAATGAGCAGTTCTTC

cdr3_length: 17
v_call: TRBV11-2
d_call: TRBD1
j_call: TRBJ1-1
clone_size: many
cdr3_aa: CASSLGNQGARNTEAFF
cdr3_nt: TGTGCCAGCAGCTTGGGGAATCAGGGGGCAAGGAACACTGAAGCTTTCTTT

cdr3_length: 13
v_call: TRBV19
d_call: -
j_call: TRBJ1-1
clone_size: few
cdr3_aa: CASSTKGGSSAFF
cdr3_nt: TGTGCCAGTAGTACCAAAGGGGGATCGTCAGCTTTCTTT

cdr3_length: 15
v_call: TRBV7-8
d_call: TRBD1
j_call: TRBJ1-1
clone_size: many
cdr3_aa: CASSLERQGWTEAFF
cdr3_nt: TGTGCCAGCAGCTTAGAACGACAGGGGTGGACTGAAGCTTTCTTT

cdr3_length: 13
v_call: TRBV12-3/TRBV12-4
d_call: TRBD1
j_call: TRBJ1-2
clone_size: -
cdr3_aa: CASSFDRAYGYTF
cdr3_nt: TGTGCCAGCAGTTTTGACAGGGCCTATGGCTACACCTTC

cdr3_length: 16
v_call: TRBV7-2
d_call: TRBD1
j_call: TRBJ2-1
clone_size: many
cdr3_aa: CASSGTRDRGPYEQFF
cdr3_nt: TGTGCCAGCAGCGGCACCCGGGACAGGGGGCCATATGAGCAGTTCTTC

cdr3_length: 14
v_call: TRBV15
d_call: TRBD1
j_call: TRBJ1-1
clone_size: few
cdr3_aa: CATRPGQGFTEAFF
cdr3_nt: TGTGCCACCAGGCCGGGACAGGGGTTTACTGAAGCTTTCTTT

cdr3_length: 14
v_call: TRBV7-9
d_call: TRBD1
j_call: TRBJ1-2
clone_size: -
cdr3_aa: CASSFGDRGKGYTF
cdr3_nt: TGTGCCAGCAGCTTTGGGGACAGGGGGAAAGGCTACACCTTC

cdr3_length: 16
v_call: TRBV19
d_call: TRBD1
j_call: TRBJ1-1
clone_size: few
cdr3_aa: CASSLQPGQGNPEAFF
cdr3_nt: TGTGCCAGTAGCCTACAACCGGGACAGGGAAACCCTGAAGCTTTCTTT

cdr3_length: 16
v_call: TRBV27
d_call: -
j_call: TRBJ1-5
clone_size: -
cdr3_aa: CASSLSGQNSNQPQHF
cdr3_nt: TGTGCCAGCAGTTTATCAGGCCAGAATAGCAATCAGCCCCAGCATTTT

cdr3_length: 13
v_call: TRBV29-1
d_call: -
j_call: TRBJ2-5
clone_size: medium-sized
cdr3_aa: CSVERWGAETQYF
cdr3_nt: TGCAGCGTTGAAAGGTGGGGGGCAGAGACCCAGTACTTC

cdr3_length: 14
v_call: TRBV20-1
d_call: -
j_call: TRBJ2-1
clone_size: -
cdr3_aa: CSARPRGTYNEQFF
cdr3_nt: TGCAGTGCTAGGCCCCGGGGTACCTACAATGAGCAGTTCTTC